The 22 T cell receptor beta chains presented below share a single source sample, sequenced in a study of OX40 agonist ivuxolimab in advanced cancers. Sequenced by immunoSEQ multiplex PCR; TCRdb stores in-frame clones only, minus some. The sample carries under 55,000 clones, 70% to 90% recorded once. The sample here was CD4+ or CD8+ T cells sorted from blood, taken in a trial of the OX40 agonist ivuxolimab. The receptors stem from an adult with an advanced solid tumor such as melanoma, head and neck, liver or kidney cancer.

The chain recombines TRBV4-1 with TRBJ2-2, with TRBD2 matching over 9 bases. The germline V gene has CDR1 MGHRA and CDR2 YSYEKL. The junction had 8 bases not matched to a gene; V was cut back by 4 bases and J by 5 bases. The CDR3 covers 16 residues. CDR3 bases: TGCGCCAGCAGCCCCGGACTAGCGAGAGGGACCGGGGAGCTGTTTTTT. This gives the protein CASSPGLARGTGELFF.

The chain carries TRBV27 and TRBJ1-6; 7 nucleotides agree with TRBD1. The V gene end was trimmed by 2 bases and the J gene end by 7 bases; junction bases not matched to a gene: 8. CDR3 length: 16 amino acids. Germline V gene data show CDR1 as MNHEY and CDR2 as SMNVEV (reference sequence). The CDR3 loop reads CASSLLGGGLNSPLHF. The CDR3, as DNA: TGTGCCAGCAGTTTACTTGGAGGGGGCTTGAATTCACCCCTCCACTTT.

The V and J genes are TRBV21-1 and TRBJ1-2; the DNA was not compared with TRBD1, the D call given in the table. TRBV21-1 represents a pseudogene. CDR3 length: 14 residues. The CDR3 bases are TGTGCCAGCAGCAAAGCCGTAGGGGACAATGGCTACACCTTC. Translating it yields CASSKAVGDNGYTF.

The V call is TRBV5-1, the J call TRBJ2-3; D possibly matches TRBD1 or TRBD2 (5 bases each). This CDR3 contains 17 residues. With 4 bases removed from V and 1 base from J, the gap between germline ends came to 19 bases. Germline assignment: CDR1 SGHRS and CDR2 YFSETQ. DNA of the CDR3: TGCGCCAGCAGCCCGACGGGACCGCGAAGGGGCACAGATACGCAGTATTTT. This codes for CASSPTGPRRGTDTQYF. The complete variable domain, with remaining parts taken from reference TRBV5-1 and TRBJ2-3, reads KAGVTQTPRYLIKTRGQQVTLSCSPISGHRSVSWYQQTPGQGLQFLFEYFSETQRNKGNFPGRFSGRQFSNSRSEMNVSTLELGDSALYLCASSPTGPRRGTDTQYFGPGTRLTVL.

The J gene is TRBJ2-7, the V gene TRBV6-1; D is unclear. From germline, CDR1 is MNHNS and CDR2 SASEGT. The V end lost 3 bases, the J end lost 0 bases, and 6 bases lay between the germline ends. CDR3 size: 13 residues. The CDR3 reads CASSDINSYEQYF. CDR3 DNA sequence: TGTGCCAGCAGTGACATAAACTCCTACGAGCAGTACTTC.

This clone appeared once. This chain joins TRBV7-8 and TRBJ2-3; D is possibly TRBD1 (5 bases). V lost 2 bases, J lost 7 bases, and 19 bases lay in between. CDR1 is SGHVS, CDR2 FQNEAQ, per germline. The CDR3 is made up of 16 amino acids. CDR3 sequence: CASSLLTGQGGNTQYF. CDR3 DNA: TGTGCCAGCAGCTTACTTACTGGCCAGGGTGGAAATACGCAGTATTTT.

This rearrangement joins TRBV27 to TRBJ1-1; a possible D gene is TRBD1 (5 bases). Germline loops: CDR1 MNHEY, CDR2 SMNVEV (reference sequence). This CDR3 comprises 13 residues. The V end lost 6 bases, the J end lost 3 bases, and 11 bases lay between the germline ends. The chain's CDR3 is CASSYGQHTEAFF. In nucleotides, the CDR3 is TGTGCCAGCAGCTACGGACAACACACTGAAGCTTTCTTT.

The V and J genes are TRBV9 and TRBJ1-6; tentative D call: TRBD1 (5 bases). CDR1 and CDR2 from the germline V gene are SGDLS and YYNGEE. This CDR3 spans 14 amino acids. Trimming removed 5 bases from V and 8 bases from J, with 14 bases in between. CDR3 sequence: CASSAQGFDSPLHF. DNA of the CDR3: TGTGCCAGCAGTGCTCAGGGTTTCGATTCACCCCTCCACTTT. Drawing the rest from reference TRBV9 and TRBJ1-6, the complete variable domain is DSGVTQTPKHLITATGQRVTLRCSPRSGDLSVYWYQQSLDQGLQFLIQYYNGEERAKGNILERFSAQQFPDLHSELNLSSLELGDSALYFCASSAQGFDSPLHFGNGTRLTVT.

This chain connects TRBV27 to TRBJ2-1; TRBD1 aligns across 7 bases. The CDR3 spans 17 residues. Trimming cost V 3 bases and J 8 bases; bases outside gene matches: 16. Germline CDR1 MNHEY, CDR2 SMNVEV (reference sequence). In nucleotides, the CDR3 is TGTGCCAGCAGTTTCATAGGACCAGGGGGTTGGCTTGATGAGCAGTTCTTC. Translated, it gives CASSFIGPGGWLDEQFF.

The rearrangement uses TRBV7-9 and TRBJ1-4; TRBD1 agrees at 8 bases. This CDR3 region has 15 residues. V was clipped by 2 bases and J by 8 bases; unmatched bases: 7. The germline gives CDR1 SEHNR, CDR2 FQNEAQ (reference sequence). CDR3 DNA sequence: TGTGCCAGCAGCTTAATTGACAGGGGTGACGAAAAACTGTTTTTT. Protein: CASSLIDRGDEKLFF.

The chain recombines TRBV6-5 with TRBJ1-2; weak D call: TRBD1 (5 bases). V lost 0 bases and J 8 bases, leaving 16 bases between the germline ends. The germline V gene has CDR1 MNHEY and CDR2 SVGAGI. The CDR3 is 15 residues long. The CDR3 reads CASSYSNSGPLGYTF. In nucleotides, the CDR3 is TGTGCCAGCAGTTACTCGAATTCGGGACCCCTCGGCTACACCTTC.

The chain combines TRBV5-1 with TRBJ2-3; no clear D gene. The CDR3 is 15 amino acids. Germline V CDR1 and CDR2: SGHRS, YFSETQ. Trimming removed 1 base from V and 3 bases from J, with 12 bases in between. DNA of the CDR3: TGCGCCAGCAGCTTGAGTGGGCTCGGAACAGATACGCAGTATTTT. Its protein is CASSLSGLGTDTQYF.

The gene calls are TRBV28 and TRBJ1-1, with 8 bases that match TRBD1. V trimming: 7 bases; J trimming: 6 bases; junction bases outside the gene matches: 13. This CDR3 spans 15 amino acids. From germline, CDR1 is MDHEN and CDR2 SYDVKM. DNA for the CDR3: TGTGCCAGCAACCTCTTTGGACAGGGAGGAGCTGAAGCTTTCTTT. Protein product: CASNLFGQGGAEAFF.

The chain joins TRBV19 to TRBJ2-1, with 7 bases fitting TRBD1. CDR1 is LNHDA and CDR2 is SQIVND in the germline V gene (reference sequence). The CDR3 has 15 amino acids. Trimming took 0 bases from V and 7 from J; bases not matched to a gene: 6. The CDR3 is CASSIDTGEGNEQFF. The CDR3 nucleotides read TGTGCCAGTAGTATAGACACAGGGGAAGGAAATGAGCAGTTCTTC.

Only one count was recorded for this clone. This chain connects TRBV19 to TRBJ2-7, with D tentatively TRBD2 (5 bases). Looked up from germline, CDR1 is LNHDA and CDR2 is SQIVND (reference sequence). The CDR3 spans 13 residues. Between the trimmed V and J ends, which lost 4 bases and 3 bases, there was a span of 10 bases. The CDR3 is CASSTGFFYEQYF. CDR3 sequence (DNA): TGTGCCAGTAGTACGGGGTTTTTCTACGAGCAGTACTTC.

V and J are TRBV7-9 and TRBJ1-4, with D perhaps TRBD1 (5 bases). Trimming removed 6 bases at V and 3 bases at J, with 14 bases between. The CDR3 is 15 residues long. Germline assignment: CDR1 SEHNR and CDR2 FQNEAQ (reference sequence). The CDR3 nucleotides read TGTGCCAGCAGGTCAGGGTATCGAGCTAATGAAAAACTGTTTTTT. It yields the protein CASRSGYRANEKLFF.

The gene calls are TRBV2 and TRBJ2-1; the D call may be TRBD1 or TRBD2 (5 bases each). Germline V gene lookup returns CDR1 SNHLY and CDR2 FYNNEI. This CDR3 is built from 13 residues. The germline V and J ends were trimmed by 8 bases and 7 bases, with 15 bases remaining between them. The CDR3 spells CASPGRRQNEQFF. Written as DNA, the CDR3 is TGTGCCAGCCCGGGACGACGACAAAATGAGCAGTTCTTC.

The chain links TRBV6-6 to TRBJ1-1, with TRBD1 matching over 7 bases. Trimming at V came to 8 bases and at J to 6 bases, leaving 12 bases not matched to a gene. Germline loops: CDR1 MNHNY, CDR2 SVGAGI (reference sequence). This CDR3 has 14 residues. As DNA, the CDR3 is TGTGCCAGCCAGGGACAGCCACCCACCCCTGAAGCTTTCTTT. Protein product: CASQGQPPTPEAFF.

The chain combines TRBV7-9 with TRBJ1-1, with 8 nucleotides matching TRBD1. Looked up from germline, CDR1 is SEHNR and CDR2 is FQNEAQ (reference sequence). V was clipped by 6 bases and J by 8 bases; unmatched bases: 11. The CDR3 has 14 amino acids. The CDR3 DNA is TGTGCCAGCAGTCCGAACAGGGGGAAGGGCGAAGCTTTCTTT. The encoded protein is CASSPNRGKGEAFF.

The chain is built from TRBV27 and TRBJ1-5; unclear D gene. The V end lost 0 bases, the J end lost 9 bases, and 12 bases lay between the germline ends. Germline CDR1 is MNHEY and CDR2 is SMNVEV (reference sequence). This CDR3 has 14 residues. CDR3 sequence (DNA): TGTGCCAGCAGTTTATCGTGGGGTAGGCGGCCCCAGCATTTT. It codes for CASSLSWGRRPQHF.

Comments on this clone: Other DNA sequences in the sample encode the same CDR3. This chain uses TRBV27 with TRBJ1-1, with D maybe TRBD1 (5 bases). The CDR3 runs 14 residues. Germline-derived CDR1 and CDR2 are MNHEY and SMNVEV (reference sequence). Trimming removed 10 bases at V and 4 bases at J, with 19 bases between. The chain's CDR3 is CATQVVGGITEAFF. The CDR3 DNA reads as TGTGCCACCCAAGTAGTTGGGGGTATCACTGAAGCTTTCTTT.

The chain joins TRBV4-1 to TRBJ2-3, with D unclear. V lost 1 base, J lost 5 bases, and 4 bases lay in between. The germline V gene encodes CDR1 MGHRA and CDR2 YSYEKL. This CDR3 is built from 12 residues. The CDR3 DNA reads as TGCGCCAGCAGCCAAGTGGAAGATACGCAGTATTTT. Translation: CASSQVEDTQYF.